This note documents a single T cell receptor (beta chain) sequence. Antigen unknown. This entry belongs to a study of chemoradiotherapy in HPV16-positive cancers. As for the study in general: A couple of HPV16-positive patients' cells yielded candidate HPV-specific clones and common motifs. General study results and limits: Candidate HPV-specific clones and E7-related TCR motifs grew in tumor during treatment.

Here immunoSEQ multiplex PCR was the method, and the copy in TCRdb shows in-frame clones only, minus some. The table includes 29,000 or so clones, over 80% detected once. The receptor was isolated from a human donor with HPV-associated anogenital cancer. The input for sequencing was blood, taken from a patient who underwent chemoradiotherapy.

CDR3 residues: CASSQDRAGPTGELFF. DNA for the CDR3: TGTGCCAGCAGCCAAGATAGGGCAGGGCCCACCGGGGAGCTGTTTTTT. The chain uses TRBV4-2 and TRBJ2-2; D may be TRBD1 (5 bases). Germline V CDR1 and CDR2: LGHNA, YNFKEQ. V was cut by 0 bases and J by 4 bases, with 12 bases left in between. The CDR3 spans 16 residues.